The 13 T cell receptor beta chains below come from one sample, sequenced in a study of response to subunit inactivated influenza vaccine. TCRdb recomputed calls from the RT-PCR reads with MiXCR, one row per CDR3 protein. The sample has about 650,000 distinct CDR3 sequences, around 14% seen once. The material sequenced was PBMCs from blood, taken 11 to 12 days after vaccination. These receptors all come from a man aged 45-65 years who received an inactivated influenza vaccine.

The chain combines TRBV7-2 with TRBJ2-7; possible D gene TRBD2, 6 bases. V was shortened by 1 base and J by 1 base, with 11 bases between the two germline ends. CDR3 length equals 15 residues. The germline V gene has CDR1 SGHTA and CDR2 FQGNSA. In DNA, the CDR3 is TGTGCCAGCAGCTTAGATCCCGGGAGATCCTACGAGCAGTACTTC. Its translation is CASSLDPGRSYEQYF.

The chain couples TRBV20-1 to TRBJ2-3; D uncertain. The V gene lost 0 bases and the J gene lost 2 bases, with 9 bases spanning the gap. CDR3 length: 14 residues. Germline CDR1 and CDR2: DFQATT and SNEGSKA (reference sequence). CDR3 protein: CSARETIVTDTQYF. The CDR3 nucleotides read TGCAGTGCTAGAGAAACTATTGTCACAGATACGCAGTATTTT.

The chain joins TRBV28 to TRBJ2-7; D is ambiguous. Germline V gene data show CDR1 as MDHEN and CDR2 as SYDVKM. V was shortened by 6 bases and J by 7 bases, with 16 bases between the two germline ends. CDR3 size: 13 residues. The CDR3 nucleotides are TGTGCCAGCAGCCCAGACCCCTTTTTTGAGCAGTACTTC. Its translation is CASSPDPFFEQYF.

The chain uses TRBV3-1 and TRBJ2-1, with TRBD2 identical over 9 bases. V gave up 4 bases and J gave up 7 bases; unmatched junction bases: 8. CDR3 length: 15 amino acids. From germline, CDR1 is LGHDT and CDR2 YNNKEL (reference sequence). The CDR3 sequence: CASSPSSGARNEQFF. The CDR3 DNA reads TGTGCCAGCAGCCCTTCTAGCGGGGCTAGGAATGAGCAGTTCTTC.

The rearrangement joins TRBV6-2 or TRBV6-3 to TRBJ2-7; 9 bases are a match to TRBD2. CDR3 length equals 15 residues. CDR1 and CDR2 from the germline V gene are MNHEY and SVGEGT. V lost 5 bases to trimming and J lost 1 base; unmatched junction nucleotides: 6. CDR3 residues: CASSDPGLASYEQYF. For the CDR3, the DNA is TGTGCCAGCAGTGACCCGGGACTAGCTTCCTACGAGCAGTACTTC.

This clonotype has a count of ten or more. The V call is TRBV2, the J call TRBJ1-2, with D possibly matching TRBD1 (6 bases). This CDR3 is built from 13 residues. Germline V gene data show CDR1 as SNHLY and CDR2 as FYNNEI. Trimming shortened V by 4 bases and J by 1 base, and 7 bases separated the two germline ends. CDR3: CASSVDSNYGYTF. CDR3 bases: TGTGCCAGCAGTGTGGACAGTAACTATGGCTACACCTTC. The entire variable domain, with the rest obtained from reference TRBV2 and TRBJ1-2, is as follows: EPEVTQTPSHQVTQMGQEVILRCVPISNHLYFYWYRQILGQKVEFLVSFYNNEISEKSEIFDDQFSVERPDGSNFTLKIRSTKLEDSAMYFCASSVDSNYGYTFGSGTRLTVV.

The chain carries TRBV29-1 and TRBJ2-3; D gene uncertain. The V end lost 0 bases, the J end lost 11 bases, and 15 bases lay between the germline ends. This CDR3 has 13 residues. The germline V gene encodes CDR1 SQVTM and CDR2 ANQGSEA. The CDR3 DNA follows: TGCAGCGTTGAAGATGGTAACATCAGTGAGCAGTATTTT. This gives the protein CSVEDGNISEQYF.

This clonotype was counted only a few times. The chain employs TRBV20-1 and TRBJ2-3; TRBD2 matches at 10 bases. The CDR3 sequence is 15 residues long. V trimming: 7 bases; J trimming: 0 bases; junction bases outside the gene matches: 7. The germline V gene encodes CDR1 DFQATT and CDR2 SNEGSKA (reference sequence). CDR3 region: CSGSKREGSTDTQYF. In DNA, the CDR3 is TGCAGTGGTAGCAAGCGGGAGGGAAGCACAGATACGCAGTATTTT.

V and J are TRBV19 and TRBJ2-5, with D possibly TRBD2 on 5 matching bases. Per germline, CDR1 LNHDA and CDR2 SQIVND (reference sequence). The CDR3 runs to 15 residues. With 5 bases removed from V and 4 bases from J, the gap between germline ends came to 17 bases. The CDR3 loop is CASSPTKLPSETQYF. The DNA of the CDR3 is TGTGCCAGTAGTCCGACTAAACTTCCCTCAGAGACCCAGTACTTC.

This clonotype was seen more than once but under ten times. The rearrangement links TRBV29-1 to TRBJ2-6; D is perhaps TRBD1 (6 bases). The germline gives CDR1 SQVTM, CDR2 ANQGSEA. CDR3 length: 15 amino acids. Trimming shortened V by 7 bases and J by 0 bases, and 13 bases separated the two germline ends. CDR3 amino acids: CSAATGFSGANVLTF. The CDR3 DNA reads TGCAGCGCCGCGACAGGTTTCTCTGGGGCCAACGTCCTGACTTTC.

This clonotype was observed a handful of times. The rearrangement links TRBV14 to TRBJ2-1; 11 positions agree with TRBD2. J lost 4 bases, V lost 1 base, and 12 bases had no gene match. CDR1 is SGHDN and CDR2 is FVKESK in the germline V gene. The CDR3 totals 19 residues. This chain's CDR3 is CASSQAVWIAGGTYNEQFF. CDR3 bases: TGTGCCAGCAGCCAAGCGGTTTGGATAGCGGGGGGGACATACAATGAGCAGTTCTTC.

This clonotype was recorded a few times. The chain links TRBV10-2 to TRBJ2-7; the D gene is possibly TRBD1 (6 bases). This CDR3 is built from 14 residues. Trimming left V 3 bases short and J 2 bases short, with 11 bases between. Per germline, CDR1 WSHSY and CDR2 SAAADI. The CDR3 is CASSDRGLAYEQYF. CDR3 nucleotide sequence: TGCGCCAGCAGTGACAGGGGATTAGCCTACGAGCAGTACTTC.

The V and J genes are TRBV7-2 and TRBJ1-6, with 9 bases identical to TRBD1. V lost 5 bases to trimming and J lost 9 bases; unmatched junction nucleotides: 5. The CDR3 is made up of 14 amino acids. Per germline, CDR1 SGHTA and CDR2 FQGNSA. The CDR3 sequence: CASSPRQGGSPLHF. CDR3 DNA sequence: TGTGCCAGCAGCCCTAGACAGGGGGGTTCACCCCTCCACTTT.